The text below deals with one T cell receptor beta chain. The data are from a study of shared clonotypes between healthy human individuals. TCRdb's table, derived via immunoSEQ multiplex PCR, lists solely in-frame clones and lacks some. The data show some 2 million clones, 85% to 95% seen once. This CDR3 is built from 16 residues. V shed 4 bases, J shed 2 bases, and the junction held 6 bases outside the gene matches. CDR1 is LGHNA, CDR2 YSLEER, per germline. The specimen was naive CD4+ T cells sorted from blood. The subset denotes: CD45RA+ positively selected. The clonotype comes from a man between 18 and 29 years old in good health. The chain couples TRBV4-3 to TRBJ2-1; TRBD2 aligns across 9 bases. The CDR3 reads CASSPQLAGPYNEQFF. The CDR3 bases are TGCGCCAGCAGCCCCCAACTAGCGGGCCCCTACAATGAGCAGTTCTTC.